Detailed here is one TCR beta chain. The data are from a study of shared T cell receptors in the human thymus. Data came from immunoSEQ multiplex PCR; TCRdb stores just in-frame clones and leaves some out. Altogether 500,000 to 750,000 clones are present, around nine tenths being singletons, with the ten largest covering 0.0095% to 0.012%. The CDR3 loop spans 15 amino acids. Germline loops: CDR1 SNHLY, CDR2 FYNNEI. V gave up 4 bases and J gave up 5 bases; unmatched junction bases: 11. Separately, the same data were catalogued under a study of human thymus T cells. That work states: V and J gene usage appeared biased in thymic and blood repertoires.

Sequenced input: thymocytes. The rearrangement uses TRBV2 and TRBJ2-7, with TRBD1 matching 7 bases. This TCR derives from a boy under two years old with a congenital heart defect. CDR3 DNA sequence: TGTGCCAGCAGTGCAGACAGGGCCTCCCATCACGAGCAGTACTTC. Protein: CASSADRASHHEQYF.